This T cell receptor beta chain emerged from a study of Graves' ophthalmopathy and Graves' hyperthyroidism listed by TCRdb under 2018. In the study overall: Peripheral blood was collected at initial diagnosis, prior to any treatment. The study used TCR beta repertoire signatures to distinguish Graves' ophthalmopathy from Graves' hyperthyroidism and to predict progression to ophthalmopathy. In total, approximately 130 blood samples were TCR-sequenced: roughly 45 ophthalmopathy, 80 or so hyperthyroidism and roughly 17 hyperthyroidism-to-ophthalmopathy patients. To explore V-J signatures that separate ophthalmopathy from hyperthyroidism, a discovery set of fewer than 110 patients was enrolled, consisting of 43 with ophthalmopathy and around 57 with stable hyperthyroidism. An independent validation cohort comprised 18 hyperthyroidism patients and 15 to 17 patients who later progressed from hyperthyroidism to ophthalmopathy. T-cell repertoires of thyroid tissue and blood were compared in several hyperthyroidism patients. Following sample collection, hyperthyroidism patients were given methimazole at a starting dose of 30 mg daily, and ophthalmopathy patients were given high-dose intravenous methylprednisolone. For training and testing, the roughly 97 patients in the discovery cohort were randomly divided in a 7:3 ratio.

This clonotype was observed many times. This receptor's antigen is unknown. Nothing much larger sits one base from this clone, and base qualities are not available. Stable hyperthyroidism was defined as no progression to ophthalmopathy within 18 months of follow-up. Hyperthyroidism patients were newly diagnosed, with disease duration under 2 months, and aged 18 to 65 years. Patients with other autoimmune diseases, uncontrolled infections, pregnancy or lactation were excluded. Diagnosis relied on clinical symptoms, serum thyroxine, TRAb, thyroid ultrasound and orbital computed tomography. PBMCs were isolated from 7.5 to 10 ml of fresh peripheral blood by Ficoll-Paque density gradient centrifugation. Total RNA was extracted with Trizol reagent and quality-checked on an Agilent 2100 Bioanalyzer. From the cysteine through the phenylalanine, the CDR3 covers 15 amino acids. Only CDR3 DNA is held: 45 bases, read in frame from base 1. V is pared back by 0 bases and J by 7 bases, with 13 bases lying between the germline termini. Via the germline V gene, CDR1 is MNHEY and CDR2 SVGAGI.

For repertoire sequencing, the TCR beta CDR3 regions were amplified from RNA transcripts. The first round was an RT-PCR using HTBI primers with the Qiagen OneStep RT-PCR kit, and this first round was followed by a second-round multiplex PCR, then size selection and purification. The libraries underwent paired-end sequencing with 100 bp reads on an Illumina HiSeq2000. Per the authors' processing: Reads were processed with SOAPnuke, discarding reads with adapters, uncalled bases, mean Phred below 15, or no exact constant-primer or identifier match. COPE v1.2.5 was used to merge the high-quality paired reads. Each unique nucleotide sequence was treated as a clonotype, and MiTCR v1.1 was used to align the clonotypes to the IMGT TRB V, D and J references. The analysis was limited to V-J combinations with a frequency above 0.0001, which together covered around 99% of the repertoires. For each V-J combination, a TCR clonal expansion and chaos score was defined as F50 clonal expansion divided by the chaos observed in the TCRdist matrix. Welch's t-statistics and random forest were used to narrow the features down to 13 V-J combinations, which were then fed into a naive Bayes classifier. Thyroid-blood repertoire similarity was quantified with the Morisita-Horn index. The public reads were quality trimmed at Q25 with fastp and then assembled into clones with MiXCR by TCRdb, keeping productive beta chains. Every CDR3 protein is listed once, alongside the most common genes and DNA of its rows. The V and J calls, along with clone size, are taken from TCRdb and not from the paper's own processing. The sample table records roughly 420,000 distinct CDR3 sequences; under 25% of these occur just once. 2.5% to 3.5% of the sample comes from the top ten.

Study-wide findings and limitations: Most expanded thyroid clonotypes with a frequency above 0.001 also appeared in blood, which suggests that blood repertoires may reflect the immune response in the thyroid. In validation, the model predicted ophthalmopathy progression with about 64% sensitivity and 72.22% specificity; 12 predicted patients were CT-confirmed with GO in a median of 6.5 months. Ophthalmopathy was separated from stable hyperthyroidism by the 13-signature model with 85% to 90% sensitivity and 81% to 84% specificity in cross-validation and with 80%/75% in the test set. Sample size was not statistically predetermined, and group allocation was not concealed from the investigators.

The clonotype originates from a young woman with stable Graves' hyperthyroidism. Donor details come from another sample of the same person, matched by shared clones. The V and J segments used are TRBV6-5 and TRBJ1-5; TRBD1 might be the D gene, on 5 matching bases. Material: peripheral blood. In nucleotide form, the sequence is TGTGCCAGCAGTTACTCAGGGGTCAGCGGGCAGCCCCAGCATTTT. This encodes CASSYSGVSGQPQHF.